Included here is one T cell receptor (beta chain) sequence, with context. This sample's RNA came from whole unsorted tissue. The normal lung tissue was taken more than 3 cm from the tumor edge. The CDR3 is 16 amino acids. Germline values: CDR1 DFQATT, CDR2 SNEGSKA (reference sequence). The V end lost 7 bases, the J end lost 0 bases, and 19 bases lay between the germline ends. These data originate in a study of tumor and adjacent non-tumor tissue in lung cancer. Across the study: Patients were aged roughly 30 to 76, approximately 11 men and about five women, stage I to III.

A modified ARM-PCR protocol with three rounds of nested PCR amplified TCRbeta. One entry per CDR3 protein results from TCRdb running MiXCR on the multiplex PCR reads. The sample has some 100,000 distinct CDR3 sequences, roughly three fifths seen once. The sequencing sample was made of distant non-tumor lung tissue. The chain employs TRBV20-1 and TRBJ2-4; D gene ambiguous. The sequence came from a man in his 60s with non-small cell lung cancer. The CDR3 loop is CSDIRAPTLAKNIQYF. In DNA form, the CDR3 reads TGCAGTGATATTCGGGCTCCAACTCTAGCCAAAAACATTCAGTACTTC.